These 13 T cell receptor beta chains came from one sample sequenced in a study of CD8 T cells in Susac syndrome. Reverse transcription of roughly 0.45 to 1 ug RNA was performed with random hexamers. TCRdb used MiXCR to reprocess the immunoSEQ multiplex PCR reads, holding one entry per CDR3 protein. The sample includes 250,000 to 300,000 distinct CDR3 sequences, almost 85% seen only once; the top ten take 0.21%. The source material was CD8+ T cells from PBMCs. Every receptor here comes from a human donor with multiple sclerosis.

About this clonotype: An end of the junction differs from the germline gene, which may be a read error. V usage is TRBV7-3 and J usage is TRBJ1-1; TRBD1 might be the D (5 bases). CDR1 is SGHTA and CDR2 is FQGTGA in the germline V gene. The length of the CDR3 is 15 residues. The CDR3 nucleotides are TGTGCCAGCAGCTTAAGCCTCCAGGGCCGGACTGAAGTTTTCTTT. Protein product: CASSLSLQGRTEVFF.

This chain uses TRBV4-1 with TRBJ2-1; 11 nucleotides agree with TRBD2. This CDR3 spans 17 amino acids. The V segment lost 1 base and the J segment 4 bases; nucleotides outside the gene matches: 6. CDR1 is MGHRA, CDR2 YSYEKL, per germline. As DNA, the CDR3 is TGCGCCAGCAGCCAAGGTCTAGCGGGAGGATCGTACAATGAGCAGTTCTTC. It translates to CASSQGLAGGSYNEQFF.

This clonotype was recorded only once. The chain is built from TRBV20-1 and TRBJ2-3; the D gene is possibly TRBD1 (5 bases). This CDR3 spans 15 amino acids. V was cut by 5 bases and J by 8 bases, with 23 bases left in between. Germline V lookup: CDR1 DFQATT, CDR2 SNEGSKA (reference sequence). CDR3: CSAPLAKGLVGTQYF. The CDR3 DNA follows: TGCAGTGCTCCTCTCGCGAAGGGGTTGGTGGGTACGCAGTATTTT.

This sequence joins TRBV27 and TRBJ1-1; no clear D gene. V lost 4 bases to trimming and J lost 1 base, with 10 bases between them. Germline V gene sequence: CDR1 MNHEY, CDR2 SMNVEV (reference sequence). This CDR3 is 14 amino acids long. DNA of the CDR3: TGTGCCAGCAGTTCGGACGCGAGGAACACTGAAGCTTTCTTT. It codes for CASSSDARNTEAFF.

This sequence joins TRBV29-1 and TRBJ2-1, with 8 nucleotides matching TRBD2. This CDR3 has 20 residues. The junction had 21 bases not matched to a gene; V was cut back by 1 base and J by 4 bases. CDR1 and CDR2 (germline): SQVTM, ANQGSEA. CDR3 DNA sequence: TGCAGCGTTGAAGCCATTCACCGTAGCGGGGCCATCCTGATATACAATGAGCAGTTCTTC. This sequence encodes CSVEAIHRSGAILIYNEQFF.

The V call is TRBV6-1, the J call TRBJ2-1, with 7 nucleotides matching TRBD2. The CDR3 is 17 amino acids. Germline V gene sequence: CDR1 MNHNS, CDR2 SASEGT. J was trimmed by 6 bases and V by 5 bases; bases with no gene match: 16. CDR3: CASSRLAGEGYFNEQFF. Here the CDR3 DNA reads TGTGCCAGCAGTCGCCTGGCCGGGGAGGGCTACTTCAATGAGCAGTTCTTC.

In its sample, this clonotype was seen a few times. V and J are TRBV5-4 and TRBJ2-5; 9 bases map to TRBD1. The length of the CDR3 is 16 residues. From germline, CDR1 is SGHNT and CDR2 YYREEE (reference sequence). Trimming at V came to 0 bases and at J to 5 bases, leaving 8 bases not matched to a gene. This CDR3 is CASSLENRGQRETQYF. The CDR3 coding sequence is TGTGCCAGCAGCTTGGAAAACAGGGGGCAGAGGGAGACCCAGTACTTC.

The V gene is TRBV30, the J gene TRBJ1-1; D remains unclear. This CDR3 contains 10 residues. Germline V lookup: CDR1 GTSNPN, CDR2 SVGIG (reference sequence). V dropped 5 bases and J dropped 8 bases, with 9 bases sitting between them. CDR3 bases: TGTGCCTGGGGTCGGAACGAAGCTTTCTTT. It codes for CAWGRNEAFF.

The chain is built from TRBV6-1 and TRBJ2-3; TRBD2 agrees at 12 bases. V was clipped by 6 bases and J by 3 bases; unmatched bases: 7. CDR1 and CDR2 (germline): MNHNS, SASEGT. The CDR3 runs 16 residues. The CDR3 DNA reads as TGTGCCAGCAGCCAAGGACTAGCGGGAAGGACAGATACGCAGTATTTT. This sequence encodes CASSQGLAGRTDTQYF.

CDR3 residues: CSASQGPSLGAYEQYF. The CDR3 DNA is TGCAGTGCTAGCCAGGGACCTTCCCTGGGGGCCTACGAGCAGTACTTC. The chain links TRBV20-1 to TRBJ2-7, with D tentatively TRBD1 or TRBD2 (5 bases each). The V end was cut by 3 bases, the J end by 2 bases, with 20 bases between. CDR3 length: 16 amino acids. CDR1 is DFQATT and CDR2 is SNEGSKA in the germline V gene (reference sequence).

Note on this clonotype: Sequence at one end of the junction differs from germline and may be a read error. J is TRBJ1-5 and V is TRBV28; 7 bases fit TRBD1. Germline CDR1 reads MDHEN; CDR2 reads SYDVKM. This CDR3 region has 13 residues. CDR3 coding DNA: TGTGCCGGCAGCCTGACAGGGCATCAGCCCCAGCATTTT. It is translated as CAGSLTGHQPQHF.

The V gene is TRBV29-1, the J gene TRBJ2-7; no definite D call. The CDR3 runs 9 residues. V was clipped by 7 bases and J by 5 bases, with 6 bases between them. Germline V gives CDR1 SQVTM, CDR2 ANQGSEA. The CDR3 protein is CSANHEQYF. The CDR3 DNA follows: TGCAGCGCTAACCACGAGCAGTACTTC.

This clonotype was seen only a few times. A junction boundary mismatches the germline segment, possibly from a read error. The chain couples TRBV13 to TRBJ2-3, with D maybe TRBD2 (5 bases). This CDR3 has 13 amino acids. CDR1 is PRHDT, CDR2 FYEKMQ, per germline (reference sequence). For the CDR3, the DNA is TGTGCTAGCAGCCCGGAGGTAACAGATACGCAGTATTTT. Translation: CASSPEVTDTQYF.